The sequence of this T cell receptor (beta chain) was determined in a study of T-cell memory formation after mild COVID-19. Whole-study context: TCR clusters largely stayed donor specific.

Study conclusions and caveats: Clones that contracted from day 15 to 85 had balanced CD4/CD8; later expanders were CD4+ biased. Cross-reactive memory seemingly joined, as some responding clones were found in pre-infection memory.

Constant-segment primers served in 5'RACE that generated TCR alpha and TCR beta cDNA libraries bearing sample barcodes and UMIs. A single record per CDR3 protein comes from TCRdb applying MiXCR to the 5' RACE reads. Among around 450,000 distinct CDR3 sequences listed, roughly a quarter were seen once. Of note for this clonotype: As yet, its antigen is unknown.

The trim removed 5 bases at V and 4 bases at J, leaving 6 bases unmatched. CDR1 is ENHRY, CDR2 SYGVKD, per germline. CDR3 length equals 14 residues. Input material: PBMCs or a T cell subset sorted from them (not recorded which). The TCR sequence derives from an adult woman who had mild COVID-19 (a few samples of this study predate the infection). Cell type and time point are not known. V usage is TRBV10-3 and J usage is TRBJ2-5, with 8 bases aligning to TRBD2. This chain's CDR3 is CAISNGGGIETQYF. The CDR3 coding sequence is TGTGCCATCAGTAACGGGGGGGGTATAGAGACCCAGTACTTC.